This T cell receptor (beta chain) was sequenced during a study of blood T cells in healthy people across ages. The study's findings and limits: Strong correlation linked observed beta diversity and percent naive T cells.

A sample-barcoded 5' primer and a J-beta primer mix were used in a second PCR of roughly 7 to 11 cycles. MiXCR, run by TCRdb on the 5' RACE reads, gives a single entry per CDR3 protein. The sample shows 1.5 million to 2 million distinct CDR3 sequences, around 42% of them seen only once. This clonotype was recorded once. Its specificity is not known. V was trimmed by 5 bases and J by 2 bases, leaving 7 bases between them. The CDR3 covers 13 residues. Sample: blood. The receptor was derived from a human donor in good health. This sequence joins TRBV12-3 or TRBV12-4 and TRBJ2-1; D is uncertain. CDR3 coding DNA: TGTGCCAGCAGTGGGTTTACCTACAATGAGCAGTTCTTC. Protein product: CASSGFTYNEQFF.